Listed below are T cell receptor beta chains from one sample, sequenced in a study of blood T cell repertoires in COVID-19. Measured with immunoSEQ multiplex PCR; TCRdb has only the in-frame clones, and not every one. Here the sample spans roughly 250,000 clones, roughly 83% being singletons. Sequencing was carried out using peripheral blood. The receptors stem from a woman aged 80 or over with acute or convalescent COVID-19. CDR3s include the opening cysteine and the closing phenylalanine or tryptophan. A D gene is named only where the DNA matches it firmly. The size entry is marked missing in some rows and otherwise reads once, few, many or a size class.

j_call | v_call | clone_size | d_call | cdr3_aa | cdr3_nt
TRBJ2-5 | TRBV5-1 | . | . | CASSLASGRETQYF | TGCGCCAGCAGCTTGGCTTCAGGGCGGGAGACCCAGTACTTC
TRBJ1-1 | TRBV3-1/TRBV3-2 | . | TRBD1 | CASSPRDRGLNTEAFF | TGTGCCAGCAGTCCCCGGGACAGGGGACTTAACACTGAAGCTTTCTTT
TRBJ1-4 | TRBV28 | few | . | CASRQPNEKLFF | TGTGCCAGTAGACAGCCTAATGAAAAACTGTTTTTT
TRBJ2-5 | TRBV4-2 | . | TRBD2 | CASSQDIAGGRQETQYF | TGTGCCAGCAGCCAAGATATCGCGGGGGGCCGACAAGAGACCCAGTACTTC
TRBJ2-3 | TRBV9 | many | TRBD2 | CASSAPSGWGTDTQYF | TGTGCCAGCAGCGCCCCTAGCGGTTGGGGCACAGATACGCAGTATTTT
TRBJ2-3 | TRBV11-3 | . | . | CASSTGGDTQYF | TGTGCCAGCAGTACAGGTGGAGATACGCAGTATTTT
TRBJ1-1 | TRBV30 | . | TRBD1 | CAWTATGSATEAFF | TGTGCCTGGACCGCGACAGGGAGCGCCACTGAAGCTTTCTTT
TRBJ1-6 | TRBV6-5 | few | TRBD1 | CASSYDRGKNSPLHF | TGTGCCAGCAGCTATGACAGGGGGAAGAATTCACCCCTCCACTTT
TRBJ2-2 | TRBV15 | . | . | CATSRAGELFF | TGTGCCACCAGCCGTGCGGGGGAGCTGTTTTTT
TRBJ2-5 | TRBV5-6 | . | . | CASSLAGHLYQETQYF | TGTGCCAGCAGCTTGGCCGGACATCTGTACCAAGAGACCCAGTACTTC
TRBJ2-1 | TRBV3-1/TRBV3-2 | few | TRBD2 | CASSPPGTREHEQFF | TGTGCCAGCAGCCCCCCCGGGACTAGGGAACATGAGCAGTTCTTC
TRBJ1-2 | TRBV12-3/TRBV12-4 | once | TRBD1 | CASSPTGGNGYTF | TGTGCCAGCAGCCCTACAGGGGGCAATGGCTACACCTTC
TRBJ2-2 | TRBV2 | . | TRBD2 | CASSPRTSGGTGELFF | TGTGCCAGCAGCCCCAGGACTAGCGGGGGGACCGGGGAGCTGTTTTTT
TRBJ2-2 | TRBV27 | . | . | CASSLGAGAPGELFF | TGTGCCAGCAGTTTAGGGGCAGGAGCCCCCGGGGAGCTGTTTTTT
TRBJ1-1 | TRBV9 | . | . | CASSVGFAGPEAFF | TGTGCCAGCAGCGTAGGATTTGCGGGCCCTGAAGCTTTCTTT
TRBJ2-1 | TRBV9 | . | . | CASSTHPAAGEQFF | TGTGCCAGCAGCACCCACCCCGCGGCGGGTGAGCAGTTCTTC
TRBJ1-2 | TRBV28 | . | TRBD1 | CASSPPGDRGYGYTF | TGTGCCAGCAGTCCTCCTGGGGACAGGGGCTATGGCTACACCTTC
TRBJ1-5 | TRBV6-2/TRBV6-3 | . | TRBD1 | CASSSPGQGGSQPQHF | TGTGCCAGCAGTTCACCGGGACAGGGCGGTTCACAGCCCCAGCATTTT
TRBJ2-1 | TRBV5-4 | once | TRBD2 | CASSLGVPGLAGGAYNEQFF | TGTGCCAGCAGCTTGGGGGTCCCGGGACTAGCGGGGGGTGCCTACAATGAGCAGTTCTTC
TRBJ2-5 | TRBV10-3 | . | TRBD2 | CAIRAGSQETQYF | TGTGCCATCAGAGCGGGGAGCCAAGAGACCCAGTACTTC
TRBJ1-5 | TRBV28 | . | TRBD1 | CASSLPKGTGDQPQHF | TGTGCCAGCAGTTTGCCCAAGGGGACAGGGGATCAGCCCCAGCATTTT
TRBJ2-4 | TRBV3-1/TRBV3-2 | once | . | CASSQDWQGANIQYF | TGTGCCAGCAGCCAAGACTGGCAGGGTGCAAACATTCAGTACTTC
TRBJ1-2 | TRBV5-4 | . | . | CASSLPGVSGYTF | TGTGCCAGCAGCCTCCCGGGGGTGTCTGGCTACACCTTC
TRBJ1-4 | TRBV9 | . | . | CASSVAVVGHLFF | TGTGCCAGCAGCGTAGCTGTGGTTGGCCATCTGTTTTTT
TRBJ2-2 | TRBV28 | . | TRBD1 | CASSPNRGRVAGELFF | TGTGCCAGCAGCCCCAACAGGGGACGAGTCGCCGGGGAGCTGTTTTTT
TRBJ1-2 | TRBV19 | . | . | CASSIDHREVPYGYTF | TGTGCCAGTAGTATAGATCATAGGGAGGTACCCTATGGCTACACCTTC
TRBJ2-1 | TRBV5-1 | . | TRBD1 | CASSLAPTGGGSYNEQFF | TGCGCCAGCAGCTTGGCCCCGACAGGGGGTGGGTCCTATAATGAGCAGTTCTTC
TRBJ1-6 | TRBV5-8 | . | . | CASSPREGNAFNSPLHF | TGTGCCAGCAGCCCCCGGGAGGGGAACGCCTTTAATTCACCCCTCCACTTT
TRBJ1-1 | TRBV3-1/TRBV3-2 | . | TRBD1 | CASSFRDRANTEAFF | TGTGCCAGCAGCTTTCGAGACAGGGCGAACACTGAAGCTTTCTTT
TRBJ1-4 | TRBV2 | . | . | CASGDSGERGEKLFF | TGTGCCAGCGGGGACTCAGGCGAACGAGGTGAAAAACTGTTTTTT
TRBJ1-4 | TRBV5-1 | . | . | CASSLGPGGGEGEKLFF | TGCGCCAGCAGCTTGGGGCCCGGCGGGGGTGAAGGGGAAAAACTGTTTTTT
TRBJ2-1 | TRBV28 | . | . | CASSEYRTYNEQFF | TGTGCCAGCAGCGAATACAGAACCTACAATGAGCAGTTCTTC
TRBJ2-3 | TRBV7-2 | . | . | CASSLGSGTDTQYF | TGTGCCAGCAGCCTAGGGAGTGGCACAGATACGCAGTATTTT
TRBJ1-1 | TRBV18 | . | . | CASSPITGNTEAFF | TGTGCCAGCTCACCAATTACAGGCAACACTGAAGCTTTCTTT
TRBJ2-7 | TRBV2 | . | TRBD1 | CASTTGGGYEQYF | TGTGCCAGCACTACAGGGGGCGGTTACGAGCAGTACTTC
TRBJ2-7 | TRBV2 | once | TRBD1 | CASRHRDRTYEQYF | TGTGCCAGCAGACACCGGGACAGGACCTACGAGCAGTACTTC
TRBJ2-7 | TRBV5-1 | once | TRBD2 | CASSPAGTSGVGYF | TGCGCCAGCAGCCCGGCAGGGACTAGCGGCGTCGGGTACTTC
TRBJ1-1 | TRBV9 | . | TRBD1 | CASSPPDRINTEAFF | TGTGCCAGCAGCCCCCCGGACAGGATTAACACTGAAGCTTTCTTT
TRBJ2-7 | TRBV12-3/TRBV12-4 | . | . | CASTFGDYEQYF | TGTGCCAGCACCTTCGGGGACTACGAGCAGTACTTC
TRBJ2-6 | TRBV10-3 | . | . | CAISQGSGANVLTF | TGTGCCATCAGTCAGGGATCTGGGGCCAACGTCCTGACTTTC
TRBJ1-1 | TRBV12-3/TRBV12-4 | . | . | CASSRRNTEAFF | TGTGCCAGCAGTCGTAGGAACACTGAAGCTTTCTTT
TRBJ2-2 | TRBV4-1 | . | TRBD2 | CASSQDKRGGVIANTGELFF | TGCGCCAGCAGCCAAGATAAGCGGGGGGGAGTAATCGCGAACACCGGGGAGCTGTTTTTT
TRBJ1-3 | TRBV12-5 | few | . | CASGSQGPSGNTIYF | TGTGCTAGTGGTTCCCAGGGCCCCTCTGGAAACACCATATATTTT
TRBJ1-1 | TRBV6-5 | . | . | CASSYPGGGRTEAFF | TGTGCCAGCAGTTACCCCGGCGGGGGCCGCACTGAAGCTTTCTTT
TRBJ1-1 | TRBV4-1 | many | TRBD1 | CASSQGNRGGGTEAFF | TGCGCCAGCAGCCAGGGCAACAGGGGTGGAGGGACTGAAGCTTTCTTT
TRBJ2-4 | TRBV28 | . | TRBD2 | CASSTGLAGGPAKNIQYF | TGTGCCAGCAGCACCGGACTAGCGGGGGGGCCGGCCAAAAACATTCAGTACTTC
TRBJ2-2 | TRBV29-1 | . | TRBD1 | CSADRGNTGELFF | TGCAGCGCCGACAGGGGGAACACCGGGGAGCTGTTTTTT
TRBJ1-1 | TRBV5-1 | . | . | CASSPWPMNTEAFF | TGCGCCAGCAGCCCCTGGCCGATGAACACTGAAGCTTTCTTT
TRBJ2-3 | TRBV28 | . | . | CASSVPLGGTDTQYF | TGTGCCAGCAGCGTCCCCCTAGGGGGCACAGATACGCAGTATTTT
TRBJ2-7 | TRBV9 | . | . | CASSVALARDEQYF | TGTGCCAGCAGCGTAGCACTAGCAAGGGACGAGCAGTACTTC